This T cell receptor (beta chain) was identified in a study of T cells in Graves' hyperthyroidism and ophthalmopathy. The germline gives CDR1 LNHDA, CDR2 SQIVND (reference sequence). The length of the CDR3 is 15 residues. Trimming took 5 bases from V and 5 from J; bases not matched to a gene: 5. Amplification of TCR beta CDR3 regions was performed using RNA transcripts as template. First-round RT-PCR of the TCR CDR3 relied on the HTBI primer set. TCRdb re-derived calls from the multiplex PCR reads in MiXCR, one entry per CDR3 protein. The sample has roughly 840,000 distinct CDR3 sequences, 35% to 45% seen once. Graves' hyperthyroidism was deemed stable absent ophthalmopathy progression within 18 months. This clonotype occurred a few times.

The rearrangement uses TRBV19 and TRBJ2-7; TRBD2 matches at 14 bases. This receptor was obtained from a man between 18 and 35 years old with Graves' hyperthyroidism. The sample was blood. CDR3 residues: CASSSTSGRADEQYF. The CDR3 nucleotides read TGTGCCAGTAGTTCGACTAGCGGGAGGGCCGACGAGCAGTACTTC. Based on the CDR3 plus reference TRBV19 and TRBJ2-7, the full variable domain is DGGITQSPKYLFRKEGQNVTLSCEQNLNHDAMYWYRQDPGQGLRLIYYSQIVNDFQKGDIAEGYSVSREKKESFPLTVTSAQKNPTAFYLCASSSTSGRADEQYFGPGTRLTVT.